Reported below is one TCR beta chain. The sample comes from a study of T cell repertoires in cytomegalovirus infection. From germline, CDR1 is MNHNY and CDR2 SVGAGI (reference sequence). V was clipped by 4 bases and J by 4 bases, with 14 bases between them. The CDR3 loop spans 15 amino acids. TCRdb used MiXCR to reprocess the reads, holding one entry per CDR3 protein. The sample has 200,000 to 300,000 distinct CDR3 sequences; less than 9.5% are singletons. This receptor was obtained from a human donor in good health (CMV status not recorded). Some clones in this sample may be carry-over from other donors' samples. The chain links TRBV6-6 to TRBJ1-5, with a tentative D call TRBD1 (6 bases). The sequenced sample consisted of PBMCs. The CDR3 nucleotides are TGTGCCAGCAGTTTTACCGGGACACAGAATCAGCCCCAGCATTTT. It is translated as CASSFTGTQNQPQHF.